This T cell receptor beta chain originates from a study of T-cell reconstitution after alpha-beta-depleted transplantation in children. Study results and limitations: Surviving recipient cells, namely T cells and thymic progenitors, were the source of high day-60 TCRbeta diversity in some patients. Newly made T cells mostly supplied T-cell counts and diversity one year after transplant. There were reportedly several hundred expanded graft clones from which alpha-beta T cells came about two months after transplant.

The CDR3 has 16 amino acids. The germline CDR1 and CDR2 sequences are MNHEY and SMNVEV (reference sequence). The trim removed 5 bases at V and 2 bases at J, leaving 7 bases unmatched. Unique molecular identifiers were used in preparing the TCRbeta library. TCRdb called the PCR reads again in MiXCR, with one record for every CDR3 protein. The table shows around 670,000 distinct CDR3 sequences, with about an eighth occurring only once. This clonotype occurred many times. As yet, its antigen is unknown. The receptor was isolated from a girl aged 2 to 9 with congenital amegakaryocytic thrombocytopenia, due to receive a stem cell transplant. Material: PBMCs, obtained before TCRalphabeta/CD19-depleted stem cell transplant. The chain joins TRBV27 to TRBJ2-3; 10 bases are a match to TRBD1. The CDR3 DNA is TGTGCCAGCAGTCCGCTGGACAGGGGGTACACAGATACGCAGTATTTT. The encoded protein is CASSPLDRGYTDTQYF.